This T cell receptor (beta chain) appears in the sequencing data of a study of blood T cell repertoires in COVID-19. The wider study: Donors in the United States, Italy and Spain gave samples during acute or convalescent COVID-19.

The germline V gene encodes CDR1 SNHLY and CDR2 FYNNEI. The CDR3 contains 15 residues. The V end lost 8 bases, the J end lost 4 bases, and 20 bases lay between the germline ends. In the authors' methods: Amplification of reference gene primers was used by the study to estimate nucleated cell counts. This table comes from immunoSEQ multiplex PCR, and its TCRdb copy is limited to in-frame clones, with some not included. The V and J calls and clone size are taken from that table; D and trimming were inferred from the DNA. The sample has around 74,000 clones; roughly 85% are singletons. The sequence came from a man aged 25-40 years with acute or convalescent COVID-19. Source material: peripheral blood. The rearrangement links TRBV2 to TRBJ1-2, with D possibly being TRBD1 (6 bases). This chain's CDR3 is CASLQGTGRIYGYTF. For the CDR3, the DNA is TGTGCCAGCCTTCAGGGTACAGGGCGGATCTATGGCTACACCTTC.